This TCR beta chain was sequenced in a study of PD-L1 blockade in urothelial cancer. Overall study: Males with urothelial cancer arising in the bladder constituted most of the roughly 30 patients. Analyses were performed on blood at 3 weeks after treatment start (the second dose) and at 6 weeks. Overall study results and limits: It was durable-benefit patients whose tumor-associated blood clones expanded more at 3 weeks. Pretreatment TCR clonality in blood under the median foretold superior survival.

Produced via immunoSEQ multiplex PCR; TCRdb's table is partial and in-frame only. Of roughly 120,000 clones listed, around 93% are singletons. On this clone itself: Antigen unknown.

Indicated time point: peripheral blood 6 weeks after treatment start. Trimming took 0 bases from V and 4 from J, leaving 13 bases between them. The CDR3 totals 15 residues. Germline V gene data show CDR1 as SGHRS and CDR2 as YFSETQ. The sequence derives from a man in his 60s with urothelial cancer. The starting material was PBMCs, obtained around atezolizumab (anti-PD-L1) treatment. The rearrangement uses TRBV5-1 and TRBJ2-5, with D perhaps TRBD1 (5 bases). CDR3 loop: CASSLDGRARETQYF. The CDR3 bases are TGCGCCAGCAGCTTGGACGGCAGGGCGAGAGAGACCCAGTACTTC. The whole variable domain, remainder taken from reference TRBV5-1 and TRBJ2-5, is KAGVTQTPRYLIKTRGQQVTLSCSPISGHRSVSWYQQTPGQGLQFLFEYFSETQRNKGNFPGRFSGRQFSNSRSEMNVSTLELGDSALYLCASSLDGRARETQYFGPGTRLLVL.